This record looks at one T cell receptor beta chain sequence and its context. This entry belongs to a study of blood T cell repertoires in COVID-19. Method: immunoSEQ multiplex PCR; TCRdb's copy keeps in-frame clones and lacks some. The sample holds hundreds of thousands of clones, around 87% seen once. Trimming left V 4 bases short and J 4 bases short, with 20 bases between. This CDR3 is built from 17 residues. Germline assignment: CDR1 KGHSH and CDR2 LQKENI. Sequencing input: peripheral blood. The sequence derives from a woman between 50 and 59 years old with COVID-19, enrolled during active disease. The gene calls are TRBV18 and TRBJ1-5, with D possibly TRBD1 on 6 matching bases. The CDR3 protein is CASSLPGGLVGNQPQHF. The CDR3 DNA reads TGTGCCAGCTCACTACCGGGGGGGCTCGTAGGGAATCAGCCCCAGCATTTT.